This T cell receptor beta chain was identified during a study of blood T cell repertoires in COVID-19. Background on the study: Acute and convalescent COVID-19 specimens originated in the United States, Italy and Spain. Sample material is recorded as cDNA or gDNA derived from T cells, B-cell-depleted T cells, or PBMCs.

This CDR3 contains 13 residues. Germline V gene lookup returns CDR1 MNHEY and CDR2 SVGAGI. V was cut by 2 bases and J by 4 bases, with 8 bases left in between. Per the authors' pipeline: Amplification with reference gene primers provided the estimates of nucleated cell counts. Data came from immunoSEQ multiplex PCR; TCRdb stores just in-frame clones and leaves some out. Clone size and the V and J calls come from that table; the DNA yielded D and trimming. Altogether 60,000 to 70,000 clones are present, roughly 87% being singletons, with the ten largest covering just under 3%. This clone was picked up a small number of times.

Sample: peripheral blood. The origin of this receptor is a man aged 80 or over with acute or convalescent COVID-19. The rearrangement joins TRBV6-5 to TRBJ1-2; D uncertain. The CDR3 is CASSYRNIYGYTF. The CDR3 DNA reads as TGTGCCAGCAGTTACAGAAACATCTATGGCTACACCTTC.